Listed below are T cell receptor beta chains from one sample, sequenced in a study of CDR3 diversity in severe acne. TCRdb re-analysed the PCR reads in MiXCR, keeping a single row per CDR3 protein. The repertoire consists of tens of thousands of distinct CDR3 sequences, with around 50% occurring once and the leading ten covering roughly an eighth. Sequenced input: blood. The receptor set was obtained from a male donor in good health, without acne. CDR3s include the opening cysteine and the closing phenylalanine or tryptophan. A D gene is named only where the DNA matches it firmly. Clone size is shown for a subset of rows, as once, few, many or a class of expanded clone.

cdr3_nt | cdr3_aa | j_call | clone_size | v_call | d_call
TGTGCCAGCAGTGTCACGGACTATGGCTACACCTTC | CASSVTDYGYTF | TRBJ1-2 | few | TRBV6-5 | -
TGTGCCAGCAGCTTGTACGGCCCTCTGAGCGGCTACACCTTC | CASSLYGPLSGYTF | TRBJ1-2 | - | TRBV9 | -
TGTGCCAGCAGTGAAGGCAGGGGCTATGGCTACACCTTC | CASSEGRGYGYTF | TRBJ1-2 | - | TRBV25-1 | -
TGTGCCAGCAGTCCCGGGACAGGGGGAGACGATTCACCCCTCCACTTT | CASSPGTGGDDSPLHF | TRBJ1-6 | many | TRBV28 | TRBD1
TGTGCCAGCAGTCCACAACAGGAACCTAATTCACCCCTCCACTTT | CASSPQQEPNSPLHF | TRBJ1-6 | medium-sized | TRBV2 | -
TGTGCCAGCAGCCAGGGACCCACCTACGTGTGCTCCTACAATGAGCAGTTCTTC | CASSQGPTYVCSYNEQFF | TRBJ2-1 | - | TRBV6-6 | -
TGCAGCGTCTCCGGGACAGGGGAGACCCAGTACTTC | CSVSGTGETQYF | TRBJ2-5 | many | TRBV29-1 | TRBD1
TGCGCCAGCAGCCCGACTAGCGGGAGGAATGAGCAGTTCTTC | CASSPTSGRNEQFF | TRBJ2-1 | - | TRBV5-1 | TRBD2
TGTGCCAGCAGCTTGGCACGGCAGGGGGGGCAAGAGACCCAGTACTTC | CASSLARQGGQETQYF | TRBJ2-5 | medium-sized | TRBV7-9 | -
TGCAGTGCTTTGACTAGCGGGATGGGTGCCGAGCAGTACTTC | CSALTSGMGAEQYF | TRBJ2-7 | - | TRBV20-1 | TRBD2
TGCGCCAGCAGCTTGGTTGTCGGTCAGCCCCAGCATTTT | CASSLVVGQPQHF | TRBJ1-5 | many | TRBV5-1 | -
TGTGCCAGCAGTAACACGGGGGGCGCGGATACGCAGTATTTT | CASSNTGGADTQYF | TRBJ2-3 | many | TRBV2 | -